This T cell receptor beta chain was sequenced in a study of response to subunit inactivated influenza vaccine. Overall study findings and caveats: Authors proposed each seasonal influenza vaccination draws in few new T cells.

The CDR3 loop spans 14 amino acids. Trimming cost V 1 base and J 1 base, with 7 bases left between them. Germline V lookup: CDR1 MDHEN, CDR2 SYDVKM. This clonotype was seen at least ten times. Its target is unknown. MiXCR, applied by TCRdb to the RT-PCR reads, yields one record per CDR3 protein. The sample comprises 150,000 to 200,000 distinct CDR3 sequences, roughly 10% of which are singletons, and roughly 33% rests with the top ten. The V gene is TRBV28, the J gene TRBJ2-5; D remains ambiguous. Sequencing used CD8+ T cells sorted from PBMCs, obtained approximately 25 months after vaccination. This receptor was identified in a man between 50 and 75 years old who received an inactivated influenza vaccine. CDR3 nucleotide sequence: TGTGCCAGCAGTTTATCTGCGGCCCAAGAGACCCAGTACTTC. As protein: CASSLSAAQETQYF.